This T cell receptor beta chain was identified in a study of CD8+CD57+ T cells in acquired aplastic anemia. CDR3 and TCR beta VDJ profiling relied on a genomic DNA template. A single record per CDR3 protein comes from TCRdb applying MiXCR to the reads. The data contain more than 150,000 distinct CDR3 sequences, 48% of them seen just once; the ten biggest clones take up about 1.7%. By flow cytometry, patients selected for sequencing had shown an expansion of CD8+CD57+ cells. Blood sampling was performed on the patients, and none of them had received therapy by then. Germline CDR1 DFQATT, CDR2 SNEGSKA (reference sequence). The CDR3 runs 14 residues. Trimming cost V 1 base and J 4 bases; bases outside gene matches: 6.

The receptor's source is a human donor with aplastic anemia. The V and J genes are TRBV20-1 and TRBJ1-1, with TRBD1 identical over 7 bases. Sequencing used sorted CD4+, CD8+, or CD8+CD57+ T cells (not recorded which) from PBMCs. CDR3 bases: TGCAGTGCTAGAGCTACAGGGGTCCCCACTGAAGCTTTCTTT. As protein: CSARATGVPTEAFF.